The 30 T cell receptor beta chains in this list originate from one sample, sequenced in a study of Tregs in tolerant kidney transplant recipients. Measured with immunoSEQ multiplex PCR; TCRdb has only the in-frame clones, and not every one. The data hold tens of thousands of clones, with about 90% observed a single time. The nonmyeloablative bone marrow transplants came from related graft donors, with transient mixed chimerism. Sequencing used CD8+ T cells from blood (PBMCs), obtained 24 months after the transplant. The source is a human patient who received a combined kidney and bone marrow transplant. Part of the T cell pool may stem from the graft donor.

CDR3 region: CASSPLRDRVQPQHF. The DNA of the CDR3 is TGTGCCAGCTCACCACTCCGGGACAGGGTTCAGCCCCAGCATTTT. This chain uses TRBV18 with TRBJ1-5; TRBD1 agrees at 9 bases. The CDR3 runs to 15 residues. Looked up from germline, CDR1 is KGHSH and CDR2 is LQKENI. The J segment lost 6 bases and the V segment lost 1 base, leaving 4 bases of the junction unmatched.

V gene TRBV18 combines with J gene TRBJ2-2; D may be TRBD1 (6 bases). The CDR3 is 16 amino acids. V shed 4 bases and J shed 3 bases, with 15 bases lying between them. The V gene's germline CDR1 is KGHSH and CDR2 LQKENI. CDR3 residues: CASSLRDTSYTGELFF. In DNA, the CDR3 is TGTGCCAGCTCACTCAGGGACACCAGTTACACCGGGGAGCTGTTTTTT. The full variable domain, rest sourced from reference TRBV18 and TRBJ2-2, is NAGVMQNPRHLVRRRGQEARLRCSPMKGHSHVYWYRQLPEEGLKFMVYLQKENIIDESGMPKERFSAEFPKEGPSILRIQQVVRGDSAAYFCASSLRDTSYTGELFFGEGSRLTVL.

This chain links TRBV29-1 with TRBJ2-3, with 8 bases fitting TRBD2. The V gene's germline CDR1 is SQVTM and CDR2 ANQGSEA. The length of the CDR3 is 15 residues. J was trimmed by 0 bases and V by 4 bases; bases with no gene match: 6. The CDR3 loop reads CSVAASGLSTDTQYF. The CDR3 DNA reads TGCAGCGTTGCCGCTAGCGGGTTGAGCACAGATACGCAGTATTTT.

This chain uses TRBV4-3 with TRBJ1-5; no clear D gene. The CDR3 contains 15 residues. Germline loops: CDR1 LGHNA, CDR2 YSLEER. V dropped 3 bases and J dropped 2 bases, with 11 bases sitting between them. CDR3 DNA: TGCGCCAGCAGCCAGATTGGACTTGGCAATCAGCCCCAGCATTTT. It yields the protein CASSQIGLGNQPQHF.

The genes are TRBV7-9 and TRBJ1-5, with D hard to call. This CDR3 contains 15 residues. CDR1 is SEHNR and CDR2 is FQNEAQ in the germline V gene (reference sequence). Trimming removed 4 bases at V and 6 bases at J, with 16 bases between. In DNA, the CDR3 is TGTGCCAGCAGCTCCACCGGGCCTGGGAGTCAGCCCCAGCATTTT. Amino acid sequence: CASSSTGPGSQPQHF.

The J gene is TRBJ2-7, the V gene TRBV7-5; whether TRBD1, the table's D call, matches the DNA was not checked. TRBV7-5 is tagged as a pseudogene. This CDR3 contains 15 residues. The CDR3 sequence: CASSAGTGEGYEQYF. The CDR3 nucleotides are TGTGCCAGCAGCGCCGGGACAGGGGAAGGCTACGAGCAGTACTTC.

Here the CDR3 DNA reads TGTGCCATCAGTGATATGAATGAGCAGTTCTTC. Translating gives CAISDMNEQFF. V and J are TRBV10-3 and TRBJ2-1, with D unclear. Trimming removed 3 bases at V and 7 bases at J, with 4 bases between. The germline V gene encodes CDR1 ENHRY and CDR2 SYGVKD. This CDR3 has 11 residues.

The CDR3 DNA follows: TGTGCCAGCAGTGAAGGAGCTTGGGGGGGCGATCCCTACGAGCAGTACTTC. Its translation is CASSEGAWGGDPYEQYF. The chain is built from TRBV6-1 and TRBJ2-7; perhaps TRBD2 as D (7 bases). This CDR3 has 17 residues. The germline V gene encodes CDR1 MNHNS and CDR2 SASEGT. V dropped 1 base and J dropped 2 bases, with 18 bases sitting between them.

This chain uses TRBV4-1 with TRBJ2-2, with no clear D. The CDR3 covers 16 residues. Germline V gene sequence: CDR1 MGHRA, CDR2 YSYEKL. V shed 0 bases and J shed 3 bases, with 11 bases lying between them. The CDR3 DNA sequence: TGCGCCAGCAGCCAAGATTCTTATGGCTACACCGGGGAGCTGTTTTTT. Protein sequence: CASSQDSYGYTGELFF.

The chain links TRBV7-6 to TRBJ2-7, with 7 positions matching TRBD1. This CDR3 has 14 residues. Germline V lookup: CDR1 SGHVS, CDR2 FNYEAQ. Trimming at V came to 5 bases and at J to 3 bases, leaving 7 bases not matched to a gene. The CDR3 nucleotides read TGTGCCAGCAGCCCTAGGGACAGCTTCTACGAGCAGTACTTC. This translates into CASSPRDSFYEQYF.

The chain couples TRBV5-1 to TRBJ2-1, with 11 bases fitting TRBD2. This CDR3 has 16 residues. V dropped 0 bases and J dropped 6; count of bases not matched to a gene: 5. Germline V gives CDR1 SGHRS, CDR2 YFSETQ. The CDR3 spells CASSLVYSGRANEQFF. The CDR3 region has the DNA TGCGCCAGCAGCTTGGTTTATAGCGGGAGGGCCAATGAGCAGTTCTTC.

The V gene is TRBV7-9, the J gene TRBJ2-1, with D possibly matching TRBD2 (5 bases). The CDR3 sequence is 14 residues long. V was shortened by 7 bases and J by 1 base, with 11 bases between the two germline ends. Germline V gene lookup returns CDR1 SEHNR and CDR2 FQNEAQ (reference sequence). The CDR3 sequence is CASMPGWSYNEQFF. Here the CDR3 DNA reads TGTGCCAGCATGCCGGGGTGGTCCTACAATGAGCAGTTCTTC. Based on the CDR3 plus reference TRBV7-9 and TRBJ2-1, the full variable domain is DTGVSQNPRHKITKRGQNVTFRCDPISEHNRLYWYRQTLGQGPEFLTYFQNEAQLEKSRLLSDRFSAERPKGSFSTLEIQRTEQGDSAMYLCASMPGWSYNEQFFGPGTRLTVL.

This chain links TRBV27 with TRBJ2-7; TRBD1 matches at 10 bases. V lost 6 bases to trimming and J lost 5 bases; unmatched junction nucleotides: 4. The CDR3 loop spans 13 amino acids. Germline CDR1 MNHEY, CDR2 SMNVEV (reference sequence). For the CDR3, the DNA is TGTGCCAGCAGCAGGGACAGGGGCAACGAGCAGTACTTC. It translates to CASSRDRGNEQYF.

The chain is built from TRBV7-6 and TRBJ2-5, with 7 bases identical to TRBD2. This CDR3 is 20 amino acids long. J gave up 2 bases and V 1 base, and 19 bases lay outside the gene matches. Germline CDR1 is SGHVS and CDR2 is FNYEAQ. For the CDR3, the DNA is TGTGCCAGCAGCTTAGAGATATTGGGGTACGACCTAGCGGTACAAGAGACCCAGTACTTC. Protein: CASSLEILGYDLAVQETQYF. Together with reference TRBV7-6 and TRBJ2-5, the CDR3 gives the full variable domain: GAGVSQSPRYKVTKRGQDVALRCDPISGHVSLYWYRQALGQGPEFLTYFNYEAQQDKSGLPNDRFSAERPEGSISTLTIQRTEQRDSAMYRCASSLEILGYDLAVQETQYFGPGTRLLVL.

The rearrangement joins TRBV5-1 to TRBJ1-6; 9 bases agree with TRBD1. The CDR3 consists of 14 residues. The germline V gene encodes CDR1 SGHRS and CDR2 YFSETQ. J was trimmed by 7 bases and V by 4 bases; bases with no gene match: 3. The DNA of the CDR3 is TGCGCCAGCAGCCACGGGACAGGGAATTCACCCCTCCACTTT. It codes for CASSHGTGNSPLHF.

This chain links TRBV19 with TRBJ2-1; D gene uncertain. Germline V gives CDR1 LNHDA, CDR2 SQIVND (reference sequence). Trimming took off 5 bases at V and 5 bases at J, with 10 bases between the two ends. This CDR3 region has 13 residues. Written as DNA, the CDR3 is TGTGCCAGTAGTTTCAACGGTAACAATGAGCAGTTCTTC. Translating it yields CASSFNGNNEQFF.

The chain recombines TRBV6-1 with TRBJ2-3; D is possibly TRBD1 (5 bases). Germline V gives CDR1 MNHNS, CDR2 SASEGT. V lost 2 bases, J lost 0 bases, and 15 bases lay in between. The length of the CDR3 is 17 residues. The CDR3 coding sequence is TGTGCCAGCAGTGAACCGGCGTGGGGCTCAAGCACAGATACGCAGTATTTT. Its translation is CASSEPAWGSSTDTQYF.

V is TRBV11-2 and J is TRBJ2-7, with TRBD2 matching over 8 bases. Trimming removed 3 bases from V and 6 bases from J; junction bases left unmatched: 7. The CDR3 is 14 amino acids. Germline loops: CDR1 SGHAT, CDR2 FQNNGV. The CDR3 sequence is CASSFPGRAIEQYF. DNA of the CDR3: TGTGCCAGCAGCTTCCCCGGGAGGGCCATCGAGCAGTACTTC.

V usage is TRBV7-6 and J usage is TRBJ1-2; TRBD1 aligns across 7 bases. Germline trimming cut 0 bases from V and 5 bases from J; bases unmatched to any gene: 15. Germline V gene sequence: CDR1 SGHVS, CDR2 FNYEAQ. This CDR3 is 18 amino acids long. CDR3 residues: CASSLAATGTRGLYGYTF. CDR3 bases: TGTGCCAGCAGCTTAGCGGCGACAGGGACGAGGGGTCTGTATGGCTACACCTTC.

The CDR3 DNA follows: TGTGCCACCAGAAAGCCGACATGGCCCAACACTGAAGCTTTCTTT. Translating gives CATRKPTWPNTEAFF. This chain connects TRBV15 to TRBJ1-1; D is unresolved. Germline loops: CDR1 LNHNV, CDR2 YYDKDF (reference sequence). This CDR3 region has 15 residues. V was clipped by 6 bases and J by 2 bases, with 16 bases between them.

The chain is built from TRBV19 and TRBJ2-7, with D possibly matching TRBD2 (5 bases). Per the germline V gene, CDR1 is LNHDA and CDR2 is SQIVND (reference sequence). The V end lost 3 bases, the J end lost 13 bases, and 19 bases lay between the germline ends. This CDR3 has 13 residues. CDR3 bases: TGTGCCAGTAGTATGGGCTCGGGGTCTCCCCCTTACTTC. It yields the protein CASSMGSGSPPYF.

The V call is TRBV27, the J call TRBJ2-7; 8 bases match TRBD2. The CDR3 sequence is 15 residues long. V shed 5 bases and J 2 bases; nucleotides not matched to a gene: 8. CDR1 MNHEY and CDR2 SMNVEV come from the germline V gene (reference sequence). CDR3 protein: CASSAGLAGPYEQYF. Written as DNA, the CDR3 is TGTGCCAGCAGTGCCGGCCTAGCGGGTCCCTACGAGCAGTACTTC.

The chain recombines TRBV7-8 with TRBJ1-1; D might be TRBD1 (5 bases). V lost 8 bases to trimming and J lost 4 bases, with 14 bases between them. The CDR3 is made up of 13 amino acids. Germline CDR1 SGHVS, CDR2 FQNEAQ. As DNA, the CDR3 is TGTGCCAGCGGCCGGGGGATGAGCACTGAAGCTTTCTTT. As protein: CASGRGMSTEAFF.

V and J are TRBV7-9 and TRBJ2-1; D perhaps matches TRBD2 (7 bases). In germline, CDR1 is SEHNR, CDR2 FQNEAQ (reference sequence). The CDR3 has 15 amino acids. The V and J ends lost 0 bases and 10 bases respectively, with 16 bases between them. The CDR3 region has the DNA TGTGCCAGCAGCTTAGCGGGGGGGCCGAGTCAGGAGCAGTTCTTC. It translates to CASSLAGGPSQEQFF.

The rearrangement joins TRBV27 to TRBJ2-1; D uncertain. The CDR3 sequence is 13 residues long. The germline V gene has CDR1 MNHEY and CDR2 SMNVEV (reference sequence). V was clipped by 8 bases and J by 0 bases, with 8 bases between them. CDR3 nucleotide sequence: TGTGCCAGCGCCGGTGACTCCTACAATGAGCAGTTCTTC. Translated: CASAGDSYNEQFF.

CDR3 protein: CASSQVQGTYEQYF. CDR3 coding DNA: TGCGCCAGCAGCCAAGTCCAGGGAACCTACGAGCAGTACTTC. The V and J genes are TRBV4-3 and TRBJ2-7; D is perhaps TRBD1 (5 bases). In germline, CDR1 is LGHNA, CDR2 YSLEER. The CDR3 sequence is 14 residues long. V lost 1 base, J lost 2 bases, and 9 bases lay in between.

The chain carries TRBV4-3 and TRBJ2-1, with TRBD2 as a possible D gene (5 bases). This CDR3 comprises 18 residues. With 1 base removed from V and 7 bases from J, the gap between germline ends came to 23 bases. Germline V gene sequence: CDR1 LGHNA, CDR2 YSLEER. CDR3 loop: CASSQAPLLGPTGNEQFF. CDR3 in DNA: TGCGCCAGCAGCCAAGCCCCCCTTTTAGGGCCCACGGGAAATGAGCAGTTCTTC.

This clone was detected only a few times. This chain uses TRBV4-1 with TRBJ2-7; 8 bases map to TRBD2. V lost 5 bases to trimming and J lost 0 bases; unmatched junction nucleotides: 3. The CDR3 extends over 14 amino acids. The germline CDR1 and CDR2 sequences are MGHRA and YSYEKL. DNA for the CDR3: TGCGCCAGCAGCGCGGGGACTAGCTCCTACGAGCAGTACTTC. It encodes CASSAGTSSYEQYF.

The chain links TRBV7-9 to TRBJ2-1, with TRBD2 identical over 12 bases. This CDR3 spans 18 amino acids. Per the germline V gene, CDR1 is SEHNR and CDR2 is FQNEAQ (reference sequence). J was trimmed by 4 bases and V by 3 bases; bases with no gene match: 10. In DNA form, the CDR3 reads TGTGCCAGCAGCTTCCCCACGGCTAGCGGGGGGGAATACAATGAGCAGTTCTTC. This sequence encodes CASSFPTASGGEYNEQFF.

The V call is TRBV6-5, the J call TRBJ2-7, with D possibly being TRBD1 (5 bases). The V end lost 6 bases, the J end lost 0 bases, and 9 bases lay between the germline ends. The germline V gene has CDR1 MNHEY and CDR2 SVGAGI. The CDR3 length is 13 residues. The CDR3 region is CASRKGPSYEQYF. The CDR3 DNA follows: TGTGCCAGCAGGAAGGGGCCCTCCTACGAGCAGTACTTC.